This entry is about one T cell receptor beta chain. Source study methods: For nucleated cells, counts were estimated from reference gene primer amplification. The table came from immunoSEQ multiplex PCR; TCRdb's copy has only in-frame clones and leaves some out. That table supplies the V and J calls and clone size; D and trimming were determined from the DNA. The sample includes tens of thousands of clones, approximately 78% seen only once; the top ten take under 20%. These data belong to a study of blood T cell repertoires in COVID-19. Trimming shortened V by 8 bases and J by 7 bases, and 18 bases separated the two germline ends. This CDR3 spans 14 amino acids. Germline V gene sequence: CDR1 GTSNPN, CDR2 SVGIG (reference sequence).

Sequenced input: peripheral blood. The receptor was derived from a woman aged 60-75 years with acute or convalescent COVID-19. The gene calls are TRBV30 and TRBJ1-6; D possibly corresponds to TRBD1 (6 bases). CDR3 region: CALSGGIVNSPLHF. The CDR3 region has the DNA TGTGCCCTTTCGGGGGGCATTGTGAATTCACCCCTCCACTTT.